This T cell receptor (beta chain) was observed in a study of cytomegalovirus exposure and HLA in healthy donors. This clone was seen a handful of times. The PCR made use of 60 Vbeta and 13 Jbeta primers. Here immunoSEQ multiplex PCR was the method, and the copy in TCRdb shows in-frame clones only, minus some. The repertoire includes fewer than 85,000 clones, 72% of them detected once, and 12% sits in the top ten. V lost 7 bases, J lost 0 bases, and 14 bases lay in between. In germline, CDR1 is SGHRS, CDR2 YFSETQ. CDR3 length: 14 amino acids. The V gene is TRBV5-1, the J gene TRBJ2-7; a possible D gene is TRBD2 (6 bases). Sequencing used PBMCs. The receptor comes from a woman aged 40 to 49 in good health and CMV-seropositive. The CDR3 here is CASRRSGSSYEQYF. The CDR3 nucleotides read TGCGCCAGCCGCCGGTCCGGGAGCTCCTACGAGCAGTACTTC.